This T cell receptor (beta chain) stems from a study of blood T cell repertoires in COVID-19 (TCRdb year 2020). About the investigation overall: Samples covering the acute and convalescent phases of COVID-19 were provided by collaborators in the United States, Italy and Spain. Where available, HLA class I and class II types were taken from metadata supplied by the sample provider and were not determined by assay-based typing. Deeply sampled blood TCRbeta repertoires from subjects exposed to, actively infected with, or recovered from COVID-19 were included in the dataset. Samples were obtained from the ongoing ImmuneRACE study (first 160 participants) and from about 1,300 subjects provided by 6 global collaborators. A de-identified subject ID, COVID-19 status, age in years and sex were almost always included in the sample metadata. The prospective study material was composed of cDNA or gDNA derived from T cells, B-cell-depleted T cells, or PBMCs. The repertoires were released in a freely available public database intended as a resource for research on the immune response to SARS-CoV-2.

On the study overall, not on this receptor specifically: The amount of clinical and demographic metadata varied by source and participant and was provided uncurated.

Regarding this clone: What antigen it recognizes has not been identified. No base quality values were provided; no much bigger clone lies one nucleotide off.

One collaborating source in Seattle enrolled patients while the patients were actively infected and followed the patients over time throughout the course of disease. Collaborating institutions collected whole blood in K2EDTA tubes following their own protocols. For TCRbeta analysis, collaborators shipped samples as frozen whole blood, isolated PBMCs, or DNA extracted from either of those sample types. TCRbeta CDR3 regions were amplified from genomic DNA by means of the immunoSEQ Assay, a bias-controlled multiplex PCR. As for the authors' bioinformatics: Within the assay, amplification of reference gene primers was used to estimate how many nucleated cells each sample contained. Sequence reads were collapsed and filtered to measure the absolute abundance of every unique TCRbeta CDR3 rearrangement. For each sample, productive Simpson clonality was calculated as the square root of Simpson's diversity index over productive rearrangements. The source is immuneACCESS, and TCRdb retained only in-frame sequences with V and J called. Part of the clones is not carried over; for the studies checked, unresolved V genes explain less than half of this, and the remainder is unexplained. V and J calls and clone size come straight from that table; D and trimming were deduced from the DNA. The table for this sample lists more than 200,000 clones; more than 80% of them were counted only once. Of the sample, 2% to 3% is held by the ten largest clones.

From its cysteine to its phenylalanine, the CDR3 spans 16 amino acids. The sequence is cut down to CDR3 DNA, 48 bases in frame from base 1. V is cut back by 2 bases and J by 4 bases, with 4 bases in the junction unmatched. CDR1 and CDR2 were assigned from the germline V gene as MRHNA and SNTAGT. The sequence is built from TRBV6-4 and TRBJ2-2; 10 central nucleotides agree with TRBD2. The sequence came from a man aged 25 to 45 with COVID-19, enrolled during active disease. Sequenced sample: peripheral blood. The nucleotide sequence reads TGTGCCAGCAGTGACGGGAGCGGGAGGGCCACCGGGGAGCTGTTTTTT. Its coded protein is CASSDGSGRATGELFF.